A single T cell receptor beta chain is shown here with its context. There is no known antigen for this receptor. The input lacks base qualities; no much larger clone sits a single base away. These data are taken from a study of cytomegalovirus exposure and HLA in healthy donors (dated by TCRdb to the late 2010s). For the wider study: An earlier analysis of approximately 640 of the donors reported roughly 270 Gb of sequence data and around 120 million unique TCR beta sequences from roughly 180 million T cells. Four or five DR-DQ haplotypes were handled as single units for association and clustering because linkage in the cohort was strong. To predict cytomegalovirus infection status, the study brought together high-throughput TCR immunosequencing, statistical association of individual TCRs with disease status, and machine learning. Among the approximately 400 genotyped donors, more than 70% belonged to the genetic ancestry cluster associated with self-reported Caucasian donors. The later analysis used no new phenotypic data to find candidate immune exposures, relying instead on TCR beta sequences and their occurrence across donors. Besides the first cohort of some 670 subjects, a separate validation cohort made up of over 95 different subjects was used. HLA typing included class I and class II loci at four-digit resolution. In a later genetic analysis, genome-wide SNP genotypes for about three fifths of the 666 donors were used, and that subset was treated as a discovery cohort. An earlier analysis of approximately 580 of the donors used high-throughput TCR beta sequencing to judge whether each TCR beta V gene segment behaved as functional or pseudogenic. Roughly 300 gigabases of sequencing data and approximately 92 million unique TCR sequences made up an early release that covered some 640 HLA-typed donors. Typing coverage differed by locus: A, B, C, DRB1 and DQB1 were typed in roughly 629-640 donors, DQA1 in 500 to 550, DPA1 in 600 to 610, and DPB1 in 450 to 490. Donor age, sex, ethnicity and CMV serostatus were collected together with the repertoire data. All discovery cohort repertoires had been generated using a single sequencing platform. A later analysis re-analyzed previously published TCR beta repertoires from roughly 600 donors and added high-resolution HLA genotyping to study TCR occurrence patterns. The T cell repertoires of roughly 660 subjects were profiled by immunosequencing and related to cytomegalovirus serostatus. Across some 400 genotyped donors of the cohort, an average of 235,054 unique TCR beta nucleotide sequences per donor were sequenced, and roughly 18% of those sequences were non-productive. The aim of the study was to test whether cataloging public T cell receptors could identify signatures of past pathogen exposure. Overall study outcomes, separate from this receptor: A further reported finding was that TCR beta sequences accurately predicted the HLA-A and HLA-B alleles for most subjects in the first cohort. A later analysis found that HLA-associated TCR beta chains were more clonally expanded and had lower generation probabilities than equally common non-associated chains. The 87-base-pair reads could not distinguish some IMGT-functional V segments, including TRBV6-2 and TRBV6-3, so those segments were excluded. According to a later analysis, most CMV-associated TCR beta chains appeared to be HLA-restricted, and the HLA associations seemed to be driven largely by CMV exposure. Because HLA typing was unavailable for some donors at each locus, only the typed subset was used in association tests. According to the authors, the approach could potentially be generalized to other disease states and immunological phenotypes. Most TCR sequences were observed very rarely across donors, whereas some public TCRs were present in many individuals. Linkage disequilibrium might explain the correlated functional status among segregating V segments, but an unknown experimental factor could not be excluded. Strong co-occurrence of HLA alleles, especially DR and DQ, made assigning TCR associations to individual alleles difficult. Only TCR beta chains were sequenced in this cohort, and the absence of alpha or paired-chain data limited detectable features. In a later analysis, the rate of TCR association differed among HLA loci, with DRB1 alleles having the most associated TCRs and HLA-C alleles having the fewest. Because counts were too low, seventeen rarely observed V segments, including chromosome 9 orphons, were left out of the earlier analysis of 587 of the donors. A group of highly shared sequence variants was considered likely to be a technical artifact of the sequencing pipeline. In vitro tests confirmed that a few of the cytomegalovirus-associated TCR beta chains recognize cytomegalovirus antigens. A later genetic analysis reported fewer N-insertions in productive TCRs among donors in an Asian-associated ancestry cluster than the roughly 700-donor mean. Roughly uniform sequencing depth across donors was assumed in presence/absence analyses, although this assumption may not hold. An earlier analysis of around 540 of the donors showed that most TCR beta V segments appeared in productive rearrangements either about 87% or about 30% of the time, which broadly matched IMGT annotations. In both the original and validation cohorts, the classifier was reported to diagnose cytomegalovirus status with high specificity and sensitivity. An association between a missense DCLRE1C variant and V-gene and J-gene trimming of TCR beta chains was found in a later genetic analysis and replicated in an independent cohort. The study gave a list of about 160 TCR beta chains associated with cytomegalovirus. CMV serostatus was the only immune exposure information available for the cohort. Several of the top co-occurrence clusters appeared to be linked to parvovirus B19, influenza, CMV and Epstein-Barr virus, according to a later analysis. Specific HLA alleles were associated with more than 15,000 TCR beta sequences at a false discovery rate of 0.05 in a later analysis.

The cohort comprised some 730 healthy bone marrow donors. Cohort members were all nominally healthy when sampled, although unrecorded immune exposures were likely present. The donor was CMV seropositive and belonged to the group of 250 to 300 seropositive cohort members. A peripheral blood sample was provided by each donor, and peripheral blood mononuclear cells were used for TCR beta sequencing. The Qiagen DNeasy Blood Extraction Kit was used to extract genomic DNA from the blood cell samples. The germline V gene encodes CDR1 SGDLS and CDR2 YYNGEE. V is reduced by 0 bases and J by 2 bases, leaving a spacing of 11 bases between them. The CDR3 runs 15 amino acids, cysteine and phenylalanine included. Only CDR3 DNA remains: 45 bases, in frame from the first base. The library was made by the immunoSEQ multiplex PCR assay. The multiplex PCR relied on a mix of 60 forward primers for TCR Vbeta segments and 13 reverse primers for TCR Jbeta segments. A multiplex PCR assay on genomic DNA amplified the CDR3 region of rearranged TCR beta genes. Amplified TCR beta libraries were sequenced as 87-base-pair reads on the Illumina HiSeq System. In the source study's methods: A later analysis counted about 80 million unique TCR beta chains across the 670 or so repertoires, and around 12 million of these chains were shared by at least two donors. A nearest-neighbor algorithm error-corrected the raw reads and collapsed the reads into unique sequences, merging closely related sequences to remove PCR and sequencing errors. CDR3 sequences were aligned to IMGT reference sequences to assign V, D and J gene segments. For a sequence to be retained, a match of at least six nucleotides to both a V gene segment and a J gene segment was required. Rearrangements were called productive when the CDR3 lacked stop codons and stayed in frame with V and J; all others were non-productive. Following IMGT convention, CDR3 was defined as the stretch from the second conserved V-encoded cysteine to the conserved J-encoded phenylalanine. In an earlier analysis of 587 of the donors, sequences lacking an unambiguous match to a single V gene segment were excluded. An earlier analysis of a few hundred of the donors called V segments functional above 56.7% productive rearrangements and segregating when the between-donor standard deviation exceeded 5%. A statistical classification framework was built for diagnosing cytomegalovirus status from the catalog of TCR beta chain sequences. In a later analysis, V and J genes were assigned by comparing TCR nucleotide sequences against IMGT/GENE-DB human TR gene sequences. The TCRdist pipeline was used in a later analysis to assign CDR3 sequences and most-parsimonious VDJ recombination scenarios. In a later analysis, every TCR beta chain was defined by the combination of its CDR3 amino acid sequence and its V-gene family, and reads without a unique V-gene family were dropped. A later analysis removed 550 to 650 highly shared, low-generation-probability nucleotide sequences to deal with suspected cross-contamination and a sequencing artifact. For each public chain, a later analysis derived a clonal expansion index from normalized ranks of inferred template counts within each repertoire. A later analysis computed generation probabilities with a VDJ recombination model fitted to out-of-frame rearrangements, and checked the results against IGoR. In a later analysis, TCR-TCR, TCR-HLA and TCR-CMV co-occurrence was scored with hypergeometric tests, and a repertoire-size bias correction was applied to TCR pairs. In a later analysis, false discovery rates were estimated by permuting HLA or CMV assignments 20 times. A later analysis grouped co-occurring TCRs with DBSCAN, adding TCRdist sequence similarity when clustering within HLA-allele-positive subsets. Repertoires with fewer than 30,000 or more than 120,000 public chains were left out of co-occurrence clustering, as were several repertoires with anomalous nucleotide sharing. TCRdb stores this immuneACCESS table with in-frame sequences only. Part of the clones is absent; in the studies checked, under half of the shortfall reflects unresolved V genes, and no reason is known for the rest. V and J calls and clone size are as listed in that table; D and trimming were resolved from the DNA. For this sample there are 90,000 or so clones; roughly 80% appear just once. The top ten clones comprise 3% to 4% of the sample.

Sequences were obtained from PBMCs. The chain is encoded by TRBV9 joined to TRBJ2-5; 5 matching bases give a weak D call of TRBD1. The sequence was obtained from a man aged 25-45 years in good health and CMV-seropositive. The DNA sequence follows: TGTGCCAGCAGCGTAGATGACAGACCTCAAGAGACCCAGTACTTC. Its amino acids are CASSVDDRPQETQYF.